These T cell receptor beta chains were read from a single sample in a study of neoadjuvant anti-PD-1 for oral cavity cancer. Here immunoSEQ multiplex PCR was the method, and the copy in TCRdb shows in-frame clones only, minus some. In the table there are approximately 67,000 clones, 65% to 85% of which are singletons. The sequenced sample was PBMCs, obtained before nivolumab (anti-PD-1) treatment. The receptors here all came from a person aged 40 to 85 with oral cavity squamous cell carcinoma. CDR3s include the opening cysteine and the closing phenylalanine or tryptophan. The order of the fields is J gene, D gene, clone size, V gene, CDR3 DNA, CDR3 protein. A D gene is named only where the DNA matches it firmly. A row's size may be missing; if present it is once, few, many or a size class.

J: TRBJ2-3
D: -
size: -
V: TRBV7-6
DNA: TGTGCCAGCAGCTTAAGCGGAAACACAGATACGCAGTATTTT
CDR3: CASSLSGNTDTQYF

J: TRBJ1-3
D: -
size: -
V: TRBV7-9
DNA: TGTGCCAGTGGGGACCTCCGGGGAGGAAACACCATATATTTT
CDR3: CASGDLRGGNTIYF

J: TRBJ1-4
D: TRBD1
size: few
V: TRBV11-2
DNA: TGTGCCAGCAGCACCCGGACAGGGTTGGGTGAAAAACTGTTTTTT
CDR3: CASSTRTGLGEKLFF

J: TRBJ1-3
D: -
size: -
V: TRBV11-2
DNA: TGTGCCAGCAGCTTAGGTCTCCTGGGAACTGGAAACACCATATATTTT
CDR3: CASSLGLLGTGNTIYF

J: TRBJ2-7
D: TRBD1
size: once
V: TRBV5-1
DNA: TGCGCCAGCGGGACAGGGGTTAACGAGCAGTACTTC
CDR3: CASGTGVNEQYF

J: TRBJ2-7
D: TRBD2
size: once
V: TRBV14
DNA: TGTGCCAGCAGCCAAGCAGGTAGCGGGAGCTACGAGCAGTACTTC
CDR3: CASSQAGSGSYEQYF

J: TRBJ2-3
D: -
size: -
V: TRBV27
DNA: TGTGCCAGCAGTCGCCCATACAATACGCAGTATTTT
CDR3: CASSRPYNTQYF

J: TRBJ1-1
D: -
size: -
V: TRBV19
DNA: TGTGCCAGTAGTTTCCGACAGGCACTTGAAGCTTTCTTT
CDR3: CASSFRQALEAFF

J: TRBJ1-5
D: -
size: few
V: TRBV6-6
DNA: TGTGCCAGCAGTTACGGCCAGATTCAGCCCCAGCATTTT
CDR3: CASSYGQIQPQHF

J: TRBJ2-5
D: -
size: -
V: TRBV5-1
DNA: TGCGCCAGCAGCCCAAACGGAGGGGAACAAGAGACCCAGTACTTC
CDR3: CASSPNGGEQETQYF

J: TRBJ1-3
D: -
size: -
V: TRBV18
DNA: TGTGCCAGCCGCCCCGGGCTAGACGGAAACACCATATATTTT
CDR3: CASRPGLDGNTIYF

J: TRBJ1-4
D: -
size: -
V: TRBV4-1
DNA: TGCGCCAGCAGACGGGCTGGTGAAAAACTGTTTTTT
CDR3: CASRRAGEKLFF

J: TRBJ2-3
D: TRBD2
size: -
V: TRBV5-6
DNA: TGTGCCAGCAGCATACTAGCGGGGGCGGTCTCAGATACGCAGTATTTT
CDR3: CASSILAGAVSDTQYF

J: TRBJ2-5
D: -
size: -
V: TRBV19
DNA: TGTGCCAGTAGTATCACCAGCGCCCAAGAGACCCAGTACTTC
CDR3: CASSITSAQETQYF

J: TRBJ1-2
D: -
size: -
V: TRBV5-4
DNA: TGTGCCAGCAGACGTTTGGGGGGGAACTATGGCTACACCTTC
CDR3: CASRRLGGNYGYTF

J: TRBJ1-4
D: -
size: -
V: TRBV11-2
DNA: TGTGCCAGCGGATTTGGGGGGGGAAATGAAAAACTGTTTTTT
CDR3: CASGFGGGNEKLFF

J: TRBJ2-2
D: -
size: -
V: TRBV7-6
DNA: TGTGCCAGCAGCGAGGCCGGGCCTTACACCGGGGAGCTGTTTTTT
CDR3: CASSEAGPYTGELFF

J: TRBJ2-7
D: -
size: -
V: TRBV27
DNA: TGTGCCAGCAGTTTATGGGGGCCGGCGCCTAACAGCGAGCAGTACTTC
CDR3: CASSLWGPAPNSEQYF

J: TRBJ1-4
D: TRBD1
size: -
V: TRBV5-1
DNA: TGCGCCAGCAGCTCTGACAGGGGGCGCGGGATTGGTACTAATGAAAAACTGTTTTTT
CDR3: CASSSDRGRGIGTNEKLFF

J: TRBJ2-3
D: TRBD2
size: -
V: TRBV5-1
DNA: TGCGCCAGCAGCGATTGGACTAGCGGGAGTGATACGCAGTATTTT
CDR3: CASSDWTSGSDTQYF

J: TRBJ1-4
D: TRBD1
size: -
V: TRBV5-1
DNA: TGCGCCAGCAGCCCAGAAGCCAGGGGGAGTGAAAAACTGTTTTTT
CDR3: CASSPEARGSEKLFF

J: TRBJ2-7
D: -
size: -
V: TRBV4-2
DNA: TGTGCCAGCAGCCAAGTGCGGGGACAGTCCTACGAGCAGTACTTC
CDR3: CASSQVRGQSYEQYF

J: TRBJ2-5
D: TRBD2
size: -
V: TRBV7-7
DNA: TGTGCCAGCGGGACTAGCGAAGAGACCCAGTACTTC
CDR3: CASGTSEETQYF

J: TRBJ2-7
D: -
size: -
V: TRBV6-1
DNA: TGTGCCAGCAGTGAAGCGAGCGCTTACAGGGCCCTACGGCAGTACTTC
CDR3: CASSEASAYRALRQYF

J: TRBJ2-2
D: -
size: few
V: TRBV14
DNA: TGTGCCAGCAGCCAAGGTCAGGACCAACACCGTGGGGAGCTGTTTTTT
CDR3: CASSQGQDQHRGELFF

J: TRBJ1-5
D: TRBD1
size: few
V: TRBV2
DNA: TGTGCCAGCAAGACAGGGGGGAGCAATCAGCCCCAGCATTTT
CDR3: CASKTGGSNQPQHF

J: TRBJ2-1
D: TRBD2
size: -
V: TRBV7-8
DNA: TGTGCCAGCAGCTTAAGGGGACCCTTGCCCGGGAGGGAGAATGAGCAGTTCTTC
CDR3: CASSLRGPLPGRENEQFF

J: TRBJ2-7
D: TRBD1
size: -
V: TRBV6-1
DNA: TGTGCCAGCACCCGGGACAGGGAAATCTACGAGCAGTACTTC
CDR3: CASTRDREIYEQYF

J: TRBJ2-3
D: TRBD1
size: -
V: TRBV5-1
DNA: TGCGCCAGCAGCATCGGACAGGGTTCAGATACGCAGTATTTT
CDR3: CASSIGQGSDTQYF

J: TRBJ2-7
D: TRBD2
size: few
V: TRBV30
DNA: TGTGCCTGGAGTCCCAGAGCGGGAGCTCCCGGCGAGCAGTACTTC
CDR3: CAWSPRAGAPGEQYF

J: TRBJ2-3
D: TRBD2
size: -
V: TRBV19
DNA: TGTGCCAGTAGCCCGGGACTAGTATCTACAGATACGCAGTATTTT
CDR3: CASSPGLVSTDTQYF

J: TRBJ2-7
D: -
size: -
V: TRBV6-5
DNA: TGTGCCAGCAGTCCCAGGGGGGCTAAGTACGAGCAGTACTTC
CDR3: CASSPRGAKYEQYF

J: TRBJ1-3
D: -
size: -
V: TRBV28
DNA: TGTGCCAGCAGCCGAGGGGGCTCTGGAAACACCATATATTTT
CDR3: CASSRGGSGNTIYF

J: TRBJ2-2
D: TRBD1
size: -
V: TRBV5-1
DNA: TGCGCCAGCAGCTTGGAAGGGACAGGGCATACCGGGGAGCTGTTTTTT
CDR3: CASSLEGTGHTGELFF

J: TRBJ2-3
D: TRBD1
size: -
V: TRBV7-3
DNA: TGTGCCAGCAGGGGGACAGTCACAGATACGCAGTATTTT
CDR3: CASRGTVTDTQYF

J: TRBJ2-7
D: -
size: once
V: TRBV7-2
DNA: TGTGCCAGCAGCTTGATTGGAGACCCAAGGGGAAACGAGCAGTACTTC
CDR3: CASSLIGDPRGNEQYF

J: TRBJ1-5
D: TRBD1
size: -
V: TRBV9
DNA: TGTGCCAGCAGCGTAGGGGCAGGGGGTAATCAGCCCCAGCATTTT
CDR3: CASSVGAGGNQPQHF

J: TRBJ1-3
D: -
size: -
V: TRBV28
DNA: TGTGCCAGCAGCGACAGTGCCGTAGACACCATATATTTT
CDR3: CASSDSAVDTIYF

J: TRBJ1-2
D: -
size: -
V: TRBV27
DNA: TGTGCCAGCAGTTTTTCCGGAGAAGGCTACACCTTC
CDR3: CASSFSGEGYTF